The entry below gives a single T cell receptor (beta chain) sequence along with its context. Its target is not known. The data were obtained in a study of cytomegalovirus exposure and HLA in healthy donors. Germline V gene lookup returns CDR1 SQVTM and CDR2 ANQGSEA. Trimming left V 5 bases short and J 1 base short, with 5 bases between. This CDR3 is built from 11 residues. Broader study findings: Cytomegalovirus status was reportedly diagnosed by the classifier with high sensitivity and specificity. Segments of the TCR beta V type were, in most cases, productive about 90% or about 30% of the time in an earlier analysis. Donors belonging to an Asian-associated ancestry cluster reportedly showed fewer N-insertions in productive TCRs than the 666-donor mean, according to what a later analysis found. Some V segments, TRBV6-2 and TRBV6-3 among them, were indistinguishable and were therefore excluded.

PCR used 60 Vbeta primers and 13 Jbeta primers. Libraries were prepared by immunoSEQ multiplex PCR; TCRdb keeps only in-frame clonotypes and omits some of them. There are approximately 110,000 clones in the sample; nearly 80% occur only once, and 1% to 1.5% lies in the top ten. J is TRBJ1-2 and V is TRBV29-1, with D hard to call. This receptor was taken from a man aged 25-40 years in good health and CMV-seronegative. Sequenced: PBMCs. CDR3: CSVHNNYGYTF. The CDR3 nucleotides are TGCAGCGTTCACAATAACTATGGCTACACCTTC.